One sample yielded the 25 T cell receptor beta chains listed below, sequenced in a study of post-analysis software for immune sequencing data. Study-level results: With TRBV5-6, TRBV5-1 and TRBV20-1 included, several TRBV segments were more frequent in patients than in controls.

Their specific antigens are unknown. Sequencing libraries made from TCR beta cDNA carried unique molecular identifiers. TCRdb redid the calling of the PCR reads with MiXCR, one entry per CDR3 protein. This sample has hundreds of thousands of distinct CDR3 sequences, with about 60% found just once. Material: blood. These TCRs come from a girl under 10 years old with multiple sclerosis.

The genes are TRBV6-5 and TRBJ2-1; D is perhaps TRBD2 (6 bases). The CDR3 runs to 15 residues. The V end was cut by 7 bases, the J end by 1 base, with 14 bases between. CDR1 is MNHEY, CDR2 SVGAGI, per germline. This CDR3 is CASTPHRGSYNEQFF. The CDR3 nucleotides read TGTGCCAGCACTCCTCACCGGGGGTCCTACAATGAGCAGTTCTTC.

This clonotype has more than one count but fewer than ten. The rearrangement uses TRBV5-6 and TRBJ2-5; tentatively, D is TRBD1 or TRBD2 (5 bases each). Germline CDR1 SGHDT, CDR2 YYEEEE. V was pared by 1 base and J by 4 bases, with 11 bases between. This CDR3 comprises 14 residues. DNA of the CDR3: TGTGCCAGCAGCTTGTCGGGGACCCCAGAGACCCAGTACTTC. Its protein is CASSLSGTPETQYF.

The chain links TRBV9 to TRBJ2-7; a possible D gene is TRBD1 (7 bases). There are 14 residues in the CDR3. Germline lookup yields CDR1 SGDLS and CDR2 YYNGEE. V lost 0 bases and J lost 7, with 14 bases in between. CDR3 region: CASSVDDRAGEQYF. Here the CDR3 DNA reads TGTGCCAGCAGCGTAGACGACAGGGCGGGGGAGCAGTACTTC.

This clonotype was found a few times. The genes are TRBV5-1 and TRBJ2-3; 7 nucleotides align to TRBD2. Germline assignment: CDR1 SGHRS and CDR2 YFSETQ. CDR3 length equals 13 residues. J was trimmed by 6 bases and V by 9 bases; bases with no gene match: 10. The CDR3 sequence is CATSQRRGDTQYF. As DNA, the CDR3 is TGCGCCACCTCTCAGAGGCGGGGGGATACGCAGTATTTT.

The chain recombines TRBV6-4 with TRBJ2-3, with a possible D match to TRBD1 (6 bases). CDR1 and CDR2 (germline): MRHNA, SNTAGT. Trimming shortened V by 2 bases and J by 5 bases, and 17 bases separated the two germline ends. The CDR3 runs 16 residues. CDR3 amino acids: CASSDGGGMRGDTQYF. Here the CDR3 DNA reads TGTGCCAGCAGTGACGGGGGCGGCATGAGGGGAGATACGCAGTATTTT.

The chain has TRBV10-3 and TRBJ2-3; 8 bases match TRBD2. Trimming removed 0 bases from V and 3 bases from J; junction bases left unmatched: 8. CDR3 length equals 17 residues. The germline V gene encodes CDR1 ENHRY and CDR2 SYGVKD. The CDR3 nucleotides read TGTGCCATCAGTGAGTCGTCCGCGGGAGGTGGTACAGATACGCAGTATTTT. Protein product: CAISESSAGGGTDTQYF.

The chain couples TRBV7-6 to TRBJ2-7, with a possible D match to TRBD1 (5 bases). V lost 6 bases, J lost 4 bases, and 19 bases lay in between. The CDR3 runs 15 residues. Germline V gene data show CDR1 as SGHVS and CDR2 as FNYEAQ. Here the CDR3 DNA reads TGTGCCAGCAGGTATCGAGACAGCCCTTTGTACGAGCAGTACTTC. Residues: CASRYRDSPLYEQYF.

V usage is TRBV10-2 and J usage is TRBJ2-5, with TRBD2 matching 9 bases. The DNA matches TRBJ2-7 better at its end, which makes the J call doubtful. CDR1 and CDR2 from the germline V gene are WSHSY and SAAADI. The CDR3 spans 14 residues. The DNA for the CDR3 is TGCGCCAGCAGTGAGCCAGAGCGGGAGGACGAGCAGTACTTC. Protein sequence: CASSEPEREDEQYF.

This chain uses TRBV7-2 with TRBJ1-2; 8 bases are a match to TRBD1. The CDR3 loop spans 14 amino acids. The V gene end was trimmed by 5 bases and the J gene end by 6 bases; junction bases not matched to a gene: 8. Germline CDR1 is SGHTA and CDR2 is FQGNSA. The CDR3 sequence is CASSPLDRGDGYTF. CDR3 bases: TGTGCCAGCAGCCCTCTAGACAGGGGCGATGGCTACACCTTC.

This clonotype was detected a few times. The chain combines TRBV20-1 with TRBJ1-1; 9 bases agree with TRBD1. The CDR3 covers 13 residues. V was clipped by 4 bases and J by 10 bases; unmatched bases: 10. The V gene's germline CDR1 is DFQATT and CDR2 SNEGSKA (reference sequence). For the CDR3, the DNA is TGCAGTGCTATCCCGGGACAGGGTTTTAGAGCTTTCTTT. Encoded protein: CSAIPGQGFRAFF.

DNA for the CDR3: TGTGCCAGCAGCTTTTCTGGACAGACAAAAGGATCTGGCGAGCAGTACTTC. This sequence encodes CASSFSGQTKGSGEQYF. The chain employs TRBV7-2 and TRBJ2-5; tentatively, D is TRBD1 (6 bases). The J call may be wrong; the DNA end is better matched by TRBJ2-7. In germline, CDR1 is SGHTA, CDR2 FQGNSA. The CDR3 has 17 amino acids.

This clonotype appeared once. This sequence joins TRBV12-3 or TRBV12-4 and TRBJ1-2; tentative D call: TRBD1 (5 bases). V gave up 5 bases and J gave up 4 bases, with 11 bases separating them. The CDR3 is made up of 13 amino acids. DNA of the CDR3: TGTGCCAGCAGTAGGGAGGGGCCCTATGGCTACACCTTC. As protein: CASSREGPYGYTF.

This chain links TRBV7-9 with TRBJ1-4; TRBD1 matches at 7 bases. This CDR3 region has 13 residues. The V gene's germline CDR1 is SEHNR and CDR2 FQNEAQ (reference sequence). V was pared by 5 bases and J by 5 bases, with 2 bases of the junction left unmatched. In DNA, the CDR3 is TGTGCCAGCAGCGGGACAGAGAATGAAAAACTGTTTTTT. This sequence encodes CASSGTENEKLFF.

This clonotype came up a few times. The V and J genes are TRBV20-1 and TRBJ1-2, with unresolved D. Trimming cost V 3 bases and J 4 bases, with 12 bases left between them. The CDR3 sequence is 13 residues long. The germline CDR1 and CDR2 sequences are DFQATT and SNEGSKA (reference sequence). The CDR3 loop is CSARVEGLYGYTF. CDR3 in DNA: TGCAGTGCTAGGGTGGAGGGCCTCTATGGCTACACCTTC.

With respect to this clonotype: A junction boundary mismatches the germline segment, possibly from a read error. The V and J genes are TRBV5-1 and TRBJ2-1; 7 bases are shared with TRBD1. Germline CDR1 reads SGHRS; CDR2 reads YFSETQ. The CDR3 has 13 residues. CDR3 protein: CASSLGTANEQFF. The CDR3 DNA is TGTGCCAGCAGCCTTGGGACAGCTAATGAGCAGTTCTTC.

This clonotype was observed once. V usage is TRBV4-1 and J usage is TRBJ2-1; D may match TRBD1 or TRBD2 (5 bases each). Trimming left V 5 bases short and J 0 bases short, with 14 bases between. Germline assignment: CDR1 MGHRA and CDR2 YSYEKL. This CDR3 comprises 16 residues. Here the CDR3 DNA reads TGCGCCAGCAGCAACCCCGGGACCTCCTCCTACAATGAGCAGTTCTTC. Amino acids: CASSNPGTSSYNEQFF.

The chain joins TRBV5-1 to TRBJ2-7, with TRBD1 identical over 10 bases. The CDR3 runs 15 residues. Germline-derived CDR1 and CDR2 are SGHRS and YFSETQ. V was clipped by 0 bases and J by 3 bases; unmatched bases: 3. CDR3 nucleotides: TGCGCCAGCAGCTTGGAGGGACAGGGGATCTACGAGCAGTACTTC. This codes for CASSLEGQGIYEQYF.

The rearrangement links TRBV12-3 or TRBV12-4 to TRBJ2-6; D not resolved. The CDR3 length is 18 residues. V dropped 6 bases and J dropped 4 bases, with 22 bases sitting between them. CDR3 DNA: TGTGCCAGCAGCTCCCGGCGAGCGCTTCTCACCGGGGCCAACGTCCTGACTTTC. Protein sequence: CASSSRRALLTGANVLTF.

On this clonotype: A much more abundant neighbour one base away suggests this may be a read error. CDR3 loop: CSARDRFHEQYF. The CDR3 DNA follows: TGCAGTGCTAGGGACAGGTTTCACGAGCAGTACTTC. The V call is TRBV20-1, the J call TRBJ2-7; 7 bases are a match to TRBD1. The CDR3 loop spans 12 amino acids. Germline V gene data show CDR1 as DFQATT and CDR2 as SNEGSKA (reference sequence). V shed 3 bases, J shed 5 bases, and the junction held 4 bases outside the gene matches.

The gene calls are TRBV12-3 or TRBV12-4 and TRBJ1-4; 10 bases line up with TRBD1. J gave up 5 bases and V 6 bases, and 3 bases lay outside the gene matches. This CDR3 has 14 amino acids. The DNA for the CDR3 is TGTGCCAGCAGGGAGGACAGGGGGAATGAAAAACTGTTTTTT. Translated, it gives CASREDRGNEKLFF.

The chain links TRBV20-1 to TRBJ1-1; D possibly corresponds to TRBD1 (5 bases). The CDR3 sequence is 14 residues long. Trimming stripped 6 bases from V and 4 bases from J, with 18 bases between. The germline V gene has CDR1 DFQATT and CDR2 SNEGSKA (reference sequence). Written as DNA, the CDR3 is TGCAGTGCCCAGAGGGAGGGGCCCTTCACTGAAGCTTTCTTT. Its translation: CSAQREGPFTEAFF.

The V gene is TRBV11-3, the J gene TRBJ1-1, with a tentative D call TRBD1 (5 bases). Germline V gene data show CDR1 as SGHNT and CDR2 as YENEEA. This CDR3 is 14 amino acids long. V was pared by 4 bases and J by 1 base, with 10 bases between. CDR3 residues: CASSWARGNTEAFF. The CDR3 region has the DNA TGTGCCAGCAGCTGGGCGAGGGGGAACACTGAAGCTTTCTTT.

The CDR3 loop reads CASSREFSTLRDGVTEAFF. Written as DNA, the CDR3 is TGCGCCAGCAGCCGAGAATTTTCGACACTAAGGGACGGGGTCACTGAAGCTTTCTTT. The chain has TRBV5-1 and TRBJ1-1, with D possibly TRBD1 on 5 matching bases. The CDR3 sequence is 19 residues long. The V gene lost 4 bases and the J gene lost 4 bases, with 29 bases spanning the gap. The V gene's germline CDR1 is SGHRS and CDR2 YFSETQ.

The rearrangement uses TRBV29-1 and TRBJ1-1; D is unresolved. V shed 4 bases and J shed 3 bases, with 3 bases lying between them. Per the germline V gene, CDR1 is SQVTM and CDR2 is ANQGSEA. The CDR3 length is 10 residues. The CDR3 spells CSVADTEAFF. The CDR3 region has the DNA TGCAGCGTTGCGGACACTGAAGCTTTCTTT.

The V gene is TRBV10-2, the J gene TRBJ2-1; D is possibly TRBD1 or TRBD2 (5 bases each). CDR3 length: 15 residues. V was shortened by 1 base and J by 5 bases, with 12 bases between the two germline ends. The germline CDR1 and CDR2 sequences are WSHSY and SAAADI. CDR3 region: CASSEFRDGHNEQFF. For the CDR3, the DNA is TGCGCCAGCAGTGAGTTCCGGGACGGGCACAATGAGCAGTTCTTC.